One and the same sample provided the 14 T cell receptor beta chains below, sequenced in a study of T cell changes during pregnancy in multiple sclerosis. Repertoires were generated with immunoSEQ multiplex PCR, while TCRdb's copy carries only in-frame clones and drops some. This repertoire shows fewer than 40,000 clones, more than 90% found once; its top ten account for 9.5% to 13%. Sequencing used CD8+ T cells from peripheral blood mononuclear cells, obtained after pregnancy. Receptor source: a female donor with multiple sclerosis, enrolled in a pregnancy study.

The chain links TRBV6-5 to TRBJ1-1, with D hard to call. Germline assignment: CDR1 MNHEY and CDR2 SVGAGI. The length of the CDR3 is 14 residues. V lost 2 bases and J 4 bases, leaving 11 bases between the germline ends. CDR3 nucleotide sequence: TGTGCCAGCAGTTACAGGGATGGGAGCACTGAAGCTTTCTTT. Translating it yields CASSYRDGSTEAFF.

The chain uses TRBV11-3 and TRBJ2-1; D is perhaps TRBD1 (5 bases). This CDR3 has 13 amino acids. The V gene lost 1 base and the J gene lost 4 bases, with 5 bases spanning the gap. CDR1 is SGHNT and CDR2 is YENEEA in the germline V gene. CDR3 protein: CASSLGQYNEQFF. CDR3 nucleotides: TGTGCCAGCAGCTTAGGACAGTACAATGAGCAGTTCTTC.

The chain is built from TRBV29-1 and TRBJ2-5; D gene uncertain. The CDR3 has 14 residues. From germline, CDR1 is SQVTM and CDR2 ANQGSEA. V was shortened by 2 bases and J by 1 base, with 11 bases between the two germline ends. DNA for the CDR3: TGCAGCGTTGAAACGGGTCGGAGCCAAGAGACCCAGTACTTC. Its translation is CSVETGRSQETQYF.

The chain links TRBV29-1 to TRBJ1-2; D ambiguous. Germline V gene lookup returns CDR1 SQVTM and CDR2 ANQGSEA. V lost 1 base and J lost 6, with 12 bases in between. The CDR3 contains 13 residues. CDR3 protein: CSVEGRTGNGYTF. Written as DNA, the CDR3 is TGCAGCGTTGAAGGGAGAACGGGGAATGGCTACACCTTC.

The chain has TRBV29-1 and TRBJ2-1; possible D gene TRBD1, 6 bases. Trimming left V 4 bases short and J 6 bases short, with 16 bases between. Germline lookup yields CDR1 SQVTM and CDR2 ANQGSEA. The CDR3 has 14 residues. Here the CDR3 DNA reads TGCAGCGTTGTCTGGGACACCAGAGGCAATGAGCAGTTCTTC. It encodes CSVVWDTRGNEQFF.

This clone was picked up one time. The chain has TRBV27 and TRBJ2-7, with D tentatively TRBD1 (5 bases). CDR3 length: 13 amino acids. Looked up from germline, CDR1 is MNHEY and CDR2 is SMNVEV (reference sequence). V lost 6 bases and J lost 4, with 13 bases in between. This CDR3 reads CASSPRGGYEQYF. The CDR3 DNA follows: TGTGCCAGCAGCCCAAGGGGTGGGTACGAGCAGTACTTC.

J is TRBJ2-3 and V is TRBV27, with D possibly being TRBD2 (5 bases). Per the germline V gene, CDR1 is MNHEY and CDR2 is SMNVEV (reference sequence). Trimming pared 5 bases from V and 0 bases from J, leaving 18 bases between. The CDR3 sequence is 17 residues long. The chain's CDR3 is CASSLRYPRTSTDTQYF. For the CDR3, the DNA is TGTGCCAGCAGTCTCCGTTATCCGAGGACTAGCACAGATACGCAGTATTTT.

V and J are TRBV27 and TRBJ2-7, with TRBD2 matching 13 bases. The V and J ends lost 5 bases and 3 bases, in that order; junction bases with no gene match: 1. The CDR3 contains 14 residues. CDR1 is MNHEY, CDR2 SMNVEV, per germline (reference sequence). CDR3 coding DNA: TGTGCCAGCAGTCGGACTAGCGGGGGCTACGAGCAGTACTTC. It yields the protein CASSRTSGGYEQYF.

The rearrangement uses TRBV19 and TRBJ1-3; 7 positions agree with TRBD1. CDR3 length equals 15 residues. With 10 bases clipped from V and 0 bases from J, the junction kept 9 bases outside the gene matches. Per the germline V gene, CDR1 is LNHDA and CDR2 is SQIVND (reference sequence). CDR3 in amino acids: CATGTAHRSGNTIYF. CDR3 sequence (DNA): TGTGCCACCGGGACAGCGCACCGCTCTGGAAACACCATATATTTT.

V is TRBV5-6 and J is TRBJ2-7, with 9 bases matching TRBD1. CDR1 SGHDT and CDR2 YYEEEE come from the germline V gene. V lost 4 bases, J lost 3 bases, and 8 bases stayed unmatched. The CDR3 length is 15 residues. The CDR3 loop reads CASSPPGTGFYEQYF. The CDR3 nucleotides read TGTGCCAGCAGCCCACCCGGGACAGGGTTCTACGAGCAGTACTTC. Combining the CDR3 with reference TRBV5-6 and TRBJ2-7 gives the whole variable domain DAGVTQSPTHLIKTRGQQVTLRCSPKSGHDTVSWYQQALGQGPQFIFQYYEEEERQRGNFPDRFSGHQFPNYSSELNVNALLLGDSALYLCASSPPGTGFYEQYFGPGTRLTVT.

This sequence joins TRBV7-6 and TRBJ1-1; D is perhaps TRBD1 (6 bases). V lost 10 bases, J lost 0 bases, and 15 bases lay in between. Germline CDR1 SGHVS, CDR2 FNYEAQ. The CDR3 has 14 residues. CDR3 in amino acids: CATLEQGMNTEAFF. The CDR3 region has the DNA TGTGCCACCCTAGAACAGGGTATGAACACTGAAGCTTTCTTT. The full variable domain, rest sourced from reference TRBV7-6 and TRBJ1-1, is GAGVSQSPRYKVTKRGQDVALRCDPISGHVSLYWYRQALGQGPEFLTYFNYEAQQDKSGLPNDRFSAERPEGSISTLTIQRTEQRDSAMYRCATLEQGMNTEAFFGQGTRLTVV.

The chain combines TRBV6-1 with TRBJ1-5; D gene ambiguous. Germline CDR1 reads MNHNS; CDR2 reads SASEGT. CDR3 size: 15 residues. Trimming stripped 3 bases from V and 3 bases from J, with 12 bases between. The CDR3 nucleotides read TGTGCCAGCAGTGACATCAGGAGGAACAATCAGCCCCAGCATTTT. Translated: CASSDIRRNNQPQHF.

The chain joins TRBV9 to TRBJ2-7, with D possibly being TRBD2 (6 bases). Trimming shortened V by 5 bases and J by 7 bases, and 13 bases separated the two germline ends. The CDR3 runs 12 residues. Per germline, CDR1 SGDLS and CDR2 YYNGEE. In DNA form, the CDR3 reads TGTGCCAGCAGTGCCGGGAGTGGGGAGCAGTACTTC. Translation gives CASSAGSGEQYF.

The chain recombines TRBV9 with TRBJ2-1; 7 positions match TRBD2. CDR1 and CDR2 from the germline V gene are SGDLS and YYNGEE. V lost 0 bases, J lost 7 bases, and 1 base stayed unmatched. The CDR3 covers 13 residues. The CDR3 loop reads CASSVGGSNEQFF. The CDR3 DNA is TGTGCCAGCAGCGTAGGCGGGAGTAATGAGCAGTTCTTC.